This T cell receptor beta chain was documented in a study of high-grade serous ovarian cancer treatment subgroups. The tumor samples were collected prior to definitive surgery or chemotherapy. Repertoires were generated with immunoSEQ multiplex PCR, while TCRdb's copy carries only in-frame clones and drops some. The sample carries under 5,500 clones, approximately 76% recorded once. Points from the study as a whole: Only CDR3 was analyzed; CDR1 and CDR2 were not.

Germline assignment: CDR1 SGHTA and CDR2 FQGTGA. Between the trimmed V and J ends, which lost 2 bases and 0 bases, there was a span of 11 bases. CDR3 length: 16 residues. To note about this clone: Its specificity is not known.

The sequence was obtained from a human donor with high-grade serous ovarian cancer. The V and J genes are TRBV7-3 and TRBJ2-1; D ambiguous. The specimen was tumor tissue. The CDR3 loop reads CASSLGDSGSYNEQFF. The DNA of the CDR3 is TGTGCCAGCAGCTTAGGGGATTCAGGCTCCTACAATGAGCAGTTCTTC.